This T cell receptor (beta chain) stems from a study of T cell repertoires in ileal Crohn's disease (dated by TCRdb to between 2018 and 2020). Background on the whole study: At the time of surgery, around 35% of patients were active smokers, and the median duration of disease was 7.9 years. All patients had surgery for a complication: stricturing disease in 61% and penetrating disease in about 40%. Postoperative therapy was given to about half of the patients, with thiopurines administered to roughly twelve patients and anti-TNF agents administered to fewer than 20 patients. The TCR repertoire was analysed in approximately 60 patients with Crohn's disease drawn from a prospective multicentre cohort. The study was conducted in parallel with a multicentre cohort built to find predictors of early endoscopic recurrence after ileocolonic resection. A Rutgeerts score higher than i0 was the definition used for endoscopic postoperative recurrence. A total of 170 or so mucosal samples from 57 patients were sequenced, collected from several sites on the surgical specimen and at postoperative endoscopy. Study-wide conclusions, independent of this receptor: A significantly higher proportion of clonal expansions was observed in active smokers at surgery than in non-smokers (approximately 26% vs 20%, p=0.02). Mucosal CD4 and CD8 T cells were sorted and sequenced only in a subgroup of patients, the size of which was not stated. Endoscopic recurrence was found to be associated with higher high-frequency clone percentages at surgery, and recurrence was observed in all patients with clonality above 26.8% (18/57). Sorted CD8 T cells carried more high-frequency clones than CD4 T cells, suggesting mucosal expansions were mainly CD8.

Its CDR3 holds 15 amino acids, cysteine through phenylalanine. Left in the record is the CDR3 DNA by itself, 45 bases read in frame from the first base. Per the germline V gene, SQVTM is the CDR1 and ANQGSEA is the CDR2. Trimming takes 0 bases off V and 11 bases off J; junction bases not matched to a gene: 13. This clone was detected a few times. The antigen this receptor binds is unknown. Base quality data are lacking; no much larger clone is found one base away. Adults with ileal or ileocolonic Crohn's disease for whom ileocolonic resection was indicated were considered eligible. Whole ileal mucosal biopsies were kept frozen at -80 degrees C prior to DNA extraction. Genomic DNA was extracted from frozen whole biopsies using a TRizol-based method and was quantified with a NanoDrop 2000 spectrophotometer. For commercial TCRB immunosequencing, around 0.5 micrograms of biopsy DNA were submitted for each sample. Adaptive Biotechnology amplified CDR3 regions from genomic DNA with a two-step multiplex PCR that controlled for amplification bias. Primers for every V and J gene segment were used in the first PCR, and barcodes and Illumina adapters were added in the second PCR. CDR3 libraries were sequenced using an Illumina instrument. The authors processed their data as follows. The analysis drew on both the pipelines supplied by the vendor and custom analysis of the raw data in R/Bioconductor running R version 3.3.0. Clonality, which ranges from 0 to 1, was calculated as the inverse of the normalised Shannon entropy across all productive clones. The repertoire share taken up by the top 100 clones defined high-frequency clones, and only clones that passed a 95% confidence test were kept. The Simpson index measured repertoire diversity, and the Morisita-Horn index measured overlap between samples. This immuneACCESS table, as held by TCRdb, lists in-frame sequences with V and J called but not all clones. Of the missing ones, under half trace to an unresolved V gene in checked studies; the others have no known cause. V and J calls and clone size are copied from that table; D and trimming were computed from the DNA. The sample table lists 11,000 to 15,000 clones, 75% to 85% of them with a count of one. About 18% of the sample is held by the ten biggest clonotypes.

The source material was ileal tissue. The sequence came from an adult with Crohn's disease. Rearrangement joined TRBV29-1 to TRBJ2-7, and 10 bases in between align with TRBD2. The CDR3 protein: CSVEDRGLAGATEYF. The DNA sequence is as follows: TGCAGCGTTGAAGATCGCGGGCTAGCGGGAGCCACTGAGTACTTC.